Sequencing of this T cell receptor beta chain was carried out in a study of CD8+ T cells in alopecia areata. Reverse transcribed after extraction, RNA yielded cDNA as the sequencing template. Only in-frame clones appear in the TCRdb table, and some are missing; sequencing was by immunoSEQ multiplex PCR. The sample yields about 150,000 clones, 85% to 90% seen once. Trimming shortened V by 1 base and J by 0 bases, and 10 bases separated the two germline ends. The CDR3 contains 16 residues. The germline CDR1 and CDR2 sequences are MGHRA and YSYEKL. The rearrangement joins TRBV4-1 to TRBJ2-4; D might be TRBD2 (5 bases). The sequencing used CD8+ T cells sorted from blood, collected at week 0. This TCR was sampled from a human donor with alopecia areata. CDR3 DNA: TGCGCCAGCAGCCAAGGGGGAGTCCTAGCCAAAAACATTCAGTACTTC. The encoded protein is CASSQGGVLAKNIQYF.